Presented here are 21 T cell receptor beta chains from one specimen sequenced in a study of T cell responses to AZD1222 COVID-19 vaccine. Sequencing was performed with immunoSEQ multiplex PCR; in TCRdb, only in-frame clones are kept and a portion is missing. The table records 90,000 to 110,000 clones, approximately 87% of them present only once. Sequenced here: peripheral blood, sampled 28 days after the second AZD1222 dose. The origin of the receptors is an adult who received the AZD1222 COVID-19 vaccine.

V usage is TRBV5-1 and J usage is TRBJ2-3, with 7 positions matching TRBD2. Germline CDR1 is SGHRS and CDR2 is YFSETQ. CDR3 length: 14 amino acids. The V segment lost 7 bases and the J segment 4 bases; nucleotides outside the gene matches: 9. In DNA, the CDR3 is TGCGCCAGCCTCCCTAGCGGAGGGGCAGATACGCAGTATTTT. Amino acid sequence: CASLPSGGADTQYF. Full variable domain (outside the CDR3, taken from reference TRBV5-1 and TRBJ2-3): KAGVTQTPRYLIKTRGQQVTLSCSPISGHRSVSWYQQTPGQGLQFLFEYFSETQRNKGNFPGRFSGRQFSNSRSEMNVSTLELGDSALYLCASLPSGGADTQYFGPGTRLTVL.

The rearrangement uses TRBV18 and TRBJ2-3; D remains unclear. The germline gives CDR1 KGHSH, CDR2 LQKENI. Trimming left V 8 bases short and J 2 bases short, with 8 bases between. There are 12 residues in the CDR3. The CDR3 bases are TGTGCCAGCGTACCTGACACAGATACGCAGTATTTT. Residues: CASVPDTDTQYF.

V gene TRBV28 combines with J gene TRBJ2-7; 9 bases match TRBD2. V was clipped by 3 bases and J by 2 bases; unmatched bases: 5. From germline, CDR1 is MDHEN and CDR2 SYDVKM. CDR3 length: 15 amino acids. The CDR3 DNA follows: TGTGCCAGCAGTTTTGGGACTAGCCGAACCTACGAGCAGTACTTC. Protein: CASSFGTSRTYEQYF.

The rearrangement uses TRBV4-1 and TRBJ1-5; 7 nucleotides align to TRBD1. CDR1 and CDR2 from the germline V gene are MGHRA and YSYEKL. The CDR3 length is 14 residues. The ends lost 8 bases at V and 4 bases at J; junction bases unmatched: 8. The CDR3 spells CASGVTGTNQPQHF. CDR3 in DNA: TGCGCCAGCGGGGTGACAGGGACTAATCAGCCCCAGCATTTT.

This chain uses TRBV5-6 with TRBJ2-3, with D possibly TRBD2 on 7 matching bases. Per germline, CDR1 SGHDT and CDR2 YYEEEE. The CDR3 extends over 16 amino acids. V was trimmed by 6 bases and J by 0 bases, leaving 17 bases between them. The DNA of the CDR3 is TGTGCCAGCAACCCGAGCGGGACACTAAGCACAGATACGCAGTATTTT. Translating it yields CASNPSGTLSTDTQYF.

This clone was seen at least ten times. The V call is TRBV5-1, the J call TRBJ1-1; possibly TRBD1 for D (6 bases). Trimming removed 4 bases at V and 3 bases at J, with 13 bases between. The CDR3 is 14 residues long. Germline V gives CDR1 SGHRS, CDR2 YFSETQ. CDR3 in amino acids: CASSPQGQDTEAFF. The CDR3 region has the DNA TGCGCCAGCAGCCCTCAGGGGCAGGACACTGAAGCTTTCTTT.

This rearrangement joins TRBV30 to TRBJ2-1, with TRBD2 identical over 9 bases. From germline, CDR1 is GTSNPN and CDR2 SVGIG (reference sequence). V lost 4 bases and J lost 9; bases outside the gene matches: 7. This CDR3 contains 13 residues. CDR3 amino acids: CAWMGGRALEQFF. Here the CDR3 DNA reads TGTGCCTGGATGGGCGGGAGGGCCCTTGAGCAGTTCTTC.

This sequence joins TRBV4-3 and TRBJ2-7, with 11 bases fitting TRBD2. This CDR3 region has 15 residues. Losses at the gene ends were 2 bases for V and 4 bases for J; bases not matched to a gene: 4. Germline CDR1 LGHNA, CDR2 YSLEER. CDR3: CASSQKIAGGYEQYF. CDR3 DNA sequence: TGCGCCAGCAGCCAAAAAATAGCGGGGGGGTACGAGCAGTACTTC.

The rearrangement joins TRBV6-2 or TRBV6-3 to TRBJ2-6; D is tentatively TRBD1 or TRBD2 (5 bases each). This CDR3 has 16 amino acids. Germline assignment: CDR1 MNHEY and CDR2 SVGEGT. The ends were cut back, 2 bases at V and 0 bases at J, with 8 bases in the middle. The CDR3 here is CASSYGDGSGANVLTF. The CDR3 DNA reads TGTGCCAGCAGTTACGGGGACGGCTCTGGGGCCAACGTCCTGACTTTC.

This sequence joins TRBV12-3 or TRBV12-4 and TRBJ1-1, with 9 bases matching TRBD1. With V trimmed by 6 bases and J by 7 bases, 6 bases remained unmatched. This CDR3 comprises 13 residues. The CDR3 DNA reads as TGTGCCAGCAGGGCGACAGGGGGAGATGAAGCTTTCTTT. Protein product: CASRATGGDEAFF.

The chain carries TRBV19 and TRBJ1-4, with 9 bases identical to TRBD1. This CDR3 contains 14 residues. Per the germline V gene, CDR1 is LNHDA and CDR2 is SQIVND (reference sequence). Trimming took 7 bases from V and 4 from J; bases not matched to a gene: 4. The CDR3 spells CASTSGQGNEKLFF. The CDR3 DNA reads as TGTGCCAGTACCTCGGGACAGGGTAATGAAAAACTGTTTTTT.

The chain's CDR3 is CASSKQGGGYTF. In DNA form, the CDR3 reads TGTGCCAGCAGTAAACAGGGGGGCGGCTACACCTTC. The chain carries TRBV25-1 and TRBJ1-2; 8 bases line up with TRBD1. There are 12 residues in the CDR3. With 5 bases clipped from V and 8 bases from J, the junction kept 4 bases outside the gene matches. In germline, CDR1 is MGHDK, CDR2 SYGVNS.

The CDR3 DNA sequence: TGCGCCAGCAGCCGCGAAGTTAGCGGGATAGGCGAGCAGTACTTC. This codes for CASSREVSGIGEQYF. The J gene is TRBJ2-7, the V gene TRBV4-3; 8 positions agree with TRBD2. This CDR3 contains 15 residues. Per germline, CDR1 LGHNA and CDR2 YSLEER. With 4 bases clipped from V and 6 bases from J, the junction kept 11 bases outside the gene matches.

J is TRBJ1-2 and V is TRBV20-1; D is possibly TRBD1 (5 bases). This CDR3 region has 14 residues. The germline CDR1 and CDR2 sequences are DFQATT and SNEGSKA (reference sequence). V was shortened by 3 bases and J by 3 bases, with 14 bases between the two germline ends. The CDR3 bases are TGCAGTGCTAGTTATTTGGGGGTCGACTATGGCTACACCTTC. Its protein is CSASYLGVDYGYTF.

This chain uses TRBV9 with TRBJ2-7; the D gene could be TRBD1 or TRBD2 (5 bases each). Trimming took off 0 bases at V and 6 bases at J, with 7 bases between the two ends. This CDR3 is 12 amino acids long. The germline V gene has CDR1 SGDLS and CDR2 YYNGEE. For the CDR3, the DNA is TGTGCCAGCAGCGTAGGAGGGGCCGAGCAGTACTTC. Translation: CASSVGGAEQYF.

This chain connects TRBV7-6 to TRBJ2-3; tentative D call: TRBD2 (7 bases). The CDR3 totals 15 residues. V gave up 8 bases and J gave up 4 bases, with 19 bases separating them. Germline CDR1 is SGHVS and CDR2 is FNYEAQ. The CDR3 sequence is CASRGEGTQADTQYF. CDR3 coding DNA: TGTGCCAGCCGGGGGGAAGGGACACAGGCAGATACGCAGTATTTT.

This sequence joins TRBV4-3 and TRBJ2-2, with 14 positions matching TRBD2. The J segment lost 5 bases and the V segment lost 5 bases, leaving 7 bases of the junction unmatched. CDR1 LGHNA and CDR2 YSLEER come from the germline V gene. This CDR3 has 17 residues. The CDR3 protein is CASSATSGGARTGELFF. The CDR3 DNA is TGCGCCAGCAGCGCGACTAGCGGGGGGGCCCGAACCGGGGAGCTGTTTTTT.

The gene calls are TRBV19 and TRBJ1-1, with D unresolved. V lost 5 bases to trimming and J lost 3 bases, with 10 bases between them. The CDR3 has 13 residues. Germline-derived CDR1 and CDR2 are LNHDA and SQIVND (reference sequence). CDR3 in DNA: TGTGCCAGTAGTCTCTTAAGGGACACTGAAGCTTTCTTT. It yields the protein CASSLLRDTEAFF.

The chain employs TRBV19 and TRBJ1-1; tentatively, D is TRBD1 (5 bases). In germline, CDR1 is LNHDA, CDR2 SQIVND (reference sequence). This CDR3 is built from 15 residues. The V end was cut by 3 bases, the J end by 3 bases, with 14 bases between. CDR3 in amino acids: CASSIEAGMYTEAFF. In DNA, the CDR3 is TGTGCCAGTAGTATTGAGGCAGGGATGTACACTGAAGCTTTCTTT.

The chain joins TRBV6-2 or TRBV6-3 to TRBJ1-1, with D unresolved. CDR1 and CDR2 from the germline V gene are MNHEY and SVGEGT. The V end lost 2 bases, the J end lost 1 base, and 11 bases lay between the germline ends. CDR3 length: 15 residues. DNA of the CDR3: TGTGCCAGCAGTTACGGAGGAGGCAGGAACACTGAAGCTTTCTTT. Amino acids: CASSYGGGRNTEAFF.

The rearrangement joins TRBV12-3 or TRBV12-4 to TRBJ1-4; no clear D. Trimming left V 6 bases short and J 4 bases short, with 6 bases between. CDR3 length: 12 residues. DNA for the CDR3: TGTGCCAGCAGGGGTATTAATGAAAAACTGTTTTTT. Its protein is CASRGINEKLFF.